This T cell receptor (beta chain) was recorded in a study of cytotoxic CD8 clonotypes in ibrutinib-treated CLL. Looking at the study overall: The patients, about ten relapsed/refractory and 15 treatment-naive, included about 18 who were IGHV unmutated.

With sequencing, the targeted depth ranged from 1 in 200,000 to 1 in 1 million T cells. Repertoires were generated with immunoSEQ multiplex PCR, while TCRdb's copy carries only in-frame clones and drops some. Counted here are some 120,000 clones, 80% to 85% occurring once; the ten biggest clones make up roughly 3.1%. Per germline, CDR1 SGHNT and CDR2 YYREEE (reference sequence). Trimming cost V 4 bases and J 4 bases; bases outside gene matches: 8. This CDR3 is built from 15 residues. As concerns this clone: Its matching antigen is unknown.

Notes on the study in general: A rise in clonality was seen at ibrutinib response, and a fall back toward baseline was seen at progression.

V is TRBV5-4 and J is TRBJ2-1; TRBD1 matches at 7 bases. This material consisted of PBMCs, taken after 24 months of ibrutinib treatment. The sequence derives from a human donor with chronic lymphocytic leukemia. The CDR3 DNA reads as TGTGCCAGCAGCCCTCAACAGGGGTCGTACAATGAGCAGTTCTTC. Protein: CASSPQQGSYNEQFF.